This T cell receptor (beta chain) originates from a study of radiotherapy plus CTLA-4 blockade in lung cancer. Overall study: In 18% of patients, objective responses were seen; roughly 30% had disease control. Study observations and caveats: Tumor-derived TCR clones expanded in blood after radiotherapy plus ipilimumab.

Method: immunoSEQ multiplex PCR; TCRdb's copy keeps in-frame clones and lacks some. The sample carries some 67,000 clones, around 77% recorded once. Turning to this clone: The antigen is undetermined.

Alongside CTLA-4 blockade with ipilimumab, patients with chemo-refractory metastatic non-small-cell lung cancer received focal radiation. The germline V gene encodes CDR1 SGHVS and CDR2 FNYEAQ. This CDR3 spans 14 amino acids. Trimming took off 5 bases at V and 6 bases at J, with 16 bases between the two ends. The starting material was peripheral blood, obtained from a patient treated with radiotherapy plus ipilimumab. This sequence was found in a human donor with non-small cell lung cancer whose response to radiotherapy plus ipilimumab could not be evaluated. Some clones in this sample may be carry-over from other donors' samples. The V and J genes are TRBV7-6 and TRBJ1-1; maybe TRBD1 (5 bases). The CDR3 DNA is TGTGCCAGCAGCCAATTAAGGGGACTCGCTGAAGCTTTCTTT. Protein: CASSQLRGLAEAFF. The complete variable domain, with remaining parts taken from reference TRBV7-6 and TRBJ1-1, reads GAGVSQSPRYKVTKRGQDVALRCDPISGHVSLYWYRQALGQGPEFLTYFNYEAQQDKSGLPNDRFSAERPEGSISTLTIQRTEQRDSAMYRCASSQLRGLAEAFFGQGTRLTVV.